The rows below give T cell receptor beta chains drawn from one sample of a study of T cells after yellow fever vaccination. MiXCR, run by TCRdb on the 5' RACE reads, gives a single entry per CDR3 protein. Here the sample spans 500,000 to 650,000 distinct CDR3 sequences, 17% being singletons. Material: PBMCs, obtained 5 days after the first yellow fever vaccination. The receptors here all came from a man aged 18 to 30 who received the YFV17D yellow fever vaccine. Both conserved end residues are part of each CDR3. Fields, in order: clone size, D gene, CDR3 length, J gene, V gene, CDR3 DNA, CDR3 protein. The D gene is left open where the match is weak. Clone size, where shown, is once, few, many, or a class for clones that have expanded.

.	.	15	TRBJ2-4	TRBV7-2	TGTGCCAGCAGCTTAGCGAACCCTGGGAACAACATTCAGTACTTC	CASSLANPGNNIQYF
.	.	12	TRBJ2-1	TRBV5-1	TGCGCCAGCAGCTTGGAAGCGGAAAGGCAGTTCTTC	CASSLEAERQFF
many	.	13	TRBJ1-5	TRBV29-1	TGCAGCGCTACCCTCGGGGGAGATCAGCCCCAGCATTTT	CSATLGGDQPQHF
few	TRBD1	15	TRBJ1-1	TRBV5-1	TGCGCCAGCAGAGACGACAGGGATTGGGGCACTGAAGCTTTCTTT	CASRDDRDWGTEAFF
.	TRBD2	15	TRBJ2-1	TRBV5-6	TGTGCCAGCAGCCCCGTAGCGGGGGATCTCAATGAGCAGTTCTTC	CASSPVAGDLNEQFF
few	.	16	TRBJ1-5	TRBV21-1	TGTGCCAGCAGCTACAGGGGACCGGGGGGCAATCAGCCCCAGCATTTT	CASSYRGPGGNQPQHF
few	TRBD1	15	TRBJ2-7	TRBV7-3	TGTGCCAGCAGTACTGGACAGGGGATTACCTACGAGCAGTACTTC	CASSTGQGITYEQYF
many	TRBD1	14	TRBJ1-1	TRBV12-3/TRBV12-4	TGTGCCAGCAGTTCACAGGGGTTACTCACTGAAGCTTTCTTT	CASSSQGLLTEAFF
many	.	13	TRBJ1-2	TRBV27	TGTGCCAGCAGTTTAAGAACAGGCTATGGCTACACCTTC	CASSLRTGYGYTF
few	.	13	TRBJ2-5	TRBV18	TGTGCCAGCTCACCAATCCCCCCAGAGACCCAGTACTTC	CASSPIPPETQYF
.	.	13	TRBJ1-6	TRBV5-1	TGCGCCAGCAGCTTGGGCGGGGGTATGCCCCTCCACTTT	CASSLGGGMPLHF
many	.	14	TRBJ2-1	TRBV20-1	TGCAGTGCTATCGGGGAGAGCTCCTACAATGAGCAGTTCTTC	CSAIGESSYNEQFF
many	.	14	TRBJ1-4	TRBV12-3/TRBV12-4	TGTGCCAGCAGTTTAATACAGGGAGGAGAAAAACTGTTTTTT	CASSLIQGGEKLFF
many	.	14	TRBJ1-5	TRBV5-5	TGTGCCAGCAGCTTGGTGGGCGTCAATCAGCCCCAGCATTTT	CASSLVGVNQPQHF
.	TRBD1	15	TRBJ1-4	TRBV7-9	TGTGCCAGCAGCTGGGGACAGGGAGCTAATGAAAAACTGTTTTTT	CASSWGQGANEKLFF
.	.	14	TRBJ2-7	TRBV6-1	TGTGCCAGCAGTCGATACGGCAGCGTTGGGGAGCAGTACTTC	CASSRYGSVGEQYF
few	TRBD2	16	TRBJ2-2	TRBV5-1	TGCGCCAGCAGCTTCCTAGCGGATCCGAACACCGGGGAGCTGTTTTTT	CASSFLADPNTGELFF
few	.	13	TRBJ1-2	TRBV20-1	TGCAGTGCTAGTAAGGGGCAAGGAGGCGGCTACACCTTC	CSASKGQGGGYTF
few	.	16	TRBJ1-1	TRBV7-6	TGTGCCAGCAGCCTCACCTTGCGCGAGCTGGAGACTGAAGCTTTCTTT	CASSLTLRELETEAFF
.	TRBD2	15	TRBJ2-7	TRBV27	TGTGCCAGCAGTTACGCGGGGGGTTACCACTACGAGCAGTACTTC	CASSYAGGYHYEQYF
.	.	11	TRBJ2-2	TRBV20-1	TGCAGTGCAGCACGGGGTAGGGAGCTGTTTTTT	CSAARGRELFF
.	TRBD1	17	TRBJ2-2	TRBV14	TGTGCCAGCAGCCAAGTTCTGACAGGGCATAACACCGGGGAGCTGTTTTTT	CASSQVLTGHNTGELFF
.	.	15	TRBJ2-5	TRBV3-2	TGTGCCAGCTGCTTCCTGGGGGGTGGACAAGAGACCCAGTACTTC	CASCFLGGGQETQYF
many	.	13	TRBJ2-5	TRBV7-6	TGTGCCAGCAGCTTCCAGGTGGGAGAGACCCAGTACTTC	CASSFQVGETQYF
few	.	14	TRBJ2-1	TRBV20-1	TGCAGTGCTAGAGGGGGGGGGCCCGTCAATGAGCAGTTCTTC	CSARGGGPVNEQFF
.	.	13	TRBJ1-1	TRBV7-6	TGTGCCAGCAGCTTAAATAGCTTGACTGAAGCTTTCTTT	CASSLNSLTEAFF
many	TRBD2	15	TRBJ2-7	TRBV5-1	TGCGCCAGCAGCTTGGTAGCGGGGAGCTCCTACGAGCAGTACTTC	CASSLVAGSSYEQYF
.	TRBD1	14	TRBJ1-2	TRBV10-3	TGTGCCATCAGAGAGGCAGGGGGCGCTTATGGCTACACCTTC	CAIREAGGAYGYTF
.	TRBD1	15	TRBJ2-1	TRBV4-2	TGTGCCAGCAGCCAGGGGGGACAGGGGAAAAATGAGCAGTTCTTC	CASSQGGQGKNEQFF
.	.	13	TRBJ2-1	TRBV7-9	TGTGCCAGCAGCGCCCAGGGTTCAATAGAGCAGTTCTTC	CASSAQGSIEQFF